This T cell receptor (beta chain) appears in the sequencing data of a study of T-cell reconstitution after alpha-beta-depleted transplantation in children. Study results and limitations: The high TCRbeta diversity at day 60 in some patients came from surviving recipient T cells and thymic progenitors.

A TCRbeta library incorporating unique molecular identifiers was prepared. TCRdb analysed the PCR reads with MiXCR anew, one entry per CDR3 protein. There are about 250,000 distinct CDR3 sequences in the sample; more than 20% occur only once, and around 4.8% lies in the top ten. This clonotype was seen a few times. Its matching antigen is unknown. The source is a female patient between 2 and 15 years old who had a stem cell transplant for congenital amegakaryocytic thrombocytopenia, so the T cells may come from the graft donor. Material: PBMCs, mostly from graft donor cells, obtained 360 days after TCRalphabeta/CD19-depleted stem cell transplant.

CDR3 in DNA: TGTGCCATCAGTGAGTCACTGACAGGGCAAGAGACCCAGTACTTC. It codes for CAISESLTGQETQYF. This chain links TRBV10-3 with TRBJ2-5, with 7 bases identical to TRBD1. CDR1 and CDR2 from the germline V gene are ENHRY and SYGVKD. The CDR3 consists of 15 residues. V shed 0 bases, J shed 2 bases, and the junction held 3 bases outside the gene matches.